This T cell receptor beta chain appears in the sequencing data of a study of cytotoxic CD8 clonotypes in ibrutinib-treated CLL. Libraries were prepared by immunoSEQ multiplex PCR; TCRdb keeps only in-frame clonotypes and omits some of them. The sample includes about 92,000 clones, roughly 80% of them seen just once. On this clone itself: Its specificity is unknown.

The V and J ends lost 6 bases and 4 bases respectively, with 15 bases between them. Germline V gene lookup returns CDR1 SNHLY and CDR2 FYNNEI. The CDR3 contains 15 residues. Notes on the study in general: Sampling times, which were not matched between the groups, differed between sustained-remission patients and progressing patients. At baseline, clonality was higher than in age-matched healthy donors and correlated with CD8+ counts. Upon ibrutinib response clonality rose, and upon progression it fell back toward baseline.

TCR beta libraries used about 2 micrograms of genomic DNA from cryopreserved PBMCs. The chain joins TRBV2 to TRBJ2-2; possible D gene TRBD1, 5 bases. The sequenced sample was PBMCs, obtained after 24 months of ibrutinib treatment. This receptor was identified in a human donor with chronic lymphocytic leukemia. The CDR3 sequence is CASRTDTLGTGELFF. DNA for the CDR3: TGTGCCAGCAGAACGGACACCTTGGGCACCGGGGAGCTGTTTTTT.